What follows describes a single T cell receptor (beta chain). Its target is unknown. These data come from a study of cytomegalovirus exposure and HLA in healthy donors. Germline lookup yields CDR1 PRHDT and CDR2 FYEKMQ (reference sequence). Trimming cost V 6 bases and J 1 base; bases outside gene matches: 16. This CDR3 region has 18 residues. Profiled with immunoSEQ multiplex PCR; TCRdb holds only in-frame clones, not every one. Of some 240,000 clones in the sample, around 87% were seen once. Overall study findings and caveats: 150 or so TCR beta chains were listed as cytomegalovirus-associated. Many donors shared some public TCRs, even though most TCR sequences were rare.

Sequenced: PBMCs. The TCR was taken from a woman in her late teens or twenties in good health and CMV-seropositive. The J gene is TRBJ1-1, the V gene TRBV13; 8 bases are a match to TRBD1. The CDR3 DNA sequence: TGTGCCAGCAGACTAGTTAGACGGGGCAGGGGGCAGAACACTGAAGCTTTCTTT. This gives the protein CASRLVRRGRGQNTEAFF.